These 24 T cell receptor beta chains came from one sample sequenced in a study of post-analysis software for immune sequencing data. These receptors have no identified antigens. Overall study findings and caveats: The five TRBV segments detected at higher frequency in patients than in controls included TRBV5-6, TRBV5-1 and TRBV20-1.

The TCR beta cDNA libraries contained unique molecular identifiers. Via MiXCR, TCRdb re-called the PCR reads, giving one row per CDR3 protein. Among 800,000 to 950,000 distinct CDR3 sequences listed, approximately 50% were seen once. The source material was blood. Receptor source: a girl between 5 and 17 years old with multiple sclerosis.

The chain joins TRBV29-1 to TRBJ2-7; TRBD1 matches 7 bases. The CDR3 spans 17 residues. Germline trimming cut 0 bases from V and 2 bases from J; bases unmatched to any gene: 13. Germline V gene sequence: CDR1 SQVTM, CDR2 ANQGSEA. The CDR3 here is CSVEDRTGLPSAYEQYF. The CDR3 nucleotides are TGCAGCGTTGAAGATAGGACAGGCCTACCCTCAGCCTACGAGCAGTACTTC.

This rearrangement joins TRBV6-5 to TRBJ2-6, with D unresolved. From germline, CDR1 is MNHEY and CDR2 SVGAGI. The CDR3 consists of 14 residues. V was trimmed by 8 bases and J by 2 bases, leaving 10 bases between them. This chain's CDR3 is CASERRPGANVLTF. Written as DNA, the CDR3 is TGTGCCAGCGAACGCAGACCTGGGGCCAACGTCCTGACTTTC.

As concerns this clonotype: Sequence at one end of the junction differs from germline and may be a read error. The chain uses TRBV20-1 and TRBJ2-7; TRBD1 matches at 12 bases. The CDR3 runs 16 residues. The germline V gene encodes CDR1 DFQATT and CDR2 SNEGSKA (reference sequence). The DNA for the CDR3 is TGCAGTGCCCTGAAACCCGGGACAGGGGGCTCCCACGAGCAGTACTTC. This encodes CSALKPGTGGSHEQYF.

V gene TRBV5-1 combines with J gene TRBJ1-2; D ambiguous. The germline gives CDR1 SGHRS, CDR2 YFSETQ. V was shortened by 4 bases and J by 7 bases, with 20 bases between the two germline ends. The CDR3 contains 15 residues. The CDR3 is CASSPEEGLPSGYTF. The CDR3 nucleotides are TGCGCCAGCAGCCCCGAAGAGGGTCTCCCATCTGGCTACACCTTC.

The rearrangement joins TRBV7-6 to TRBJ2-7; 7 bases align to TRBD1. Trimming removed 2 bases from V and 1 base from J; junction bases left unmatched: 5. The germline V gene has CDR1 SGHVS and CDR2 FNYEAQ. This CDR3 spans 15 amino acids. The CDR3 region is CASSLYRGTSYEQYF. As DNA, the CDR3 is TGTGCCAGCAGCTTATACAGGGGAACATCCTACGAGCAGTACTTC. The whole variable domain, remainder taken from reference TRBV7-6 and TRBJ2-7, is GAGVSQSPRYKVTKRGQDVALRCDPISGHVSLYWYRQALGQGPEFLTYFNYEAQQDKSGLPNDRFSAERPEGSISTLTIQRTEQRDSAMYRCASSLYRGTSYEQYFGPGTRLTVT.

The chain uses TRBV6-5 and TRBJ2-1; 11 bases align to TRBD2. Germline trimming cut 7 bases from V and 4 bases from J; bases unmatched to any gene: 6. Germline V gene data show CDR1 as MNHEY and CDR2 as SVGAGI. The CDR3 loop spans 15 amino acids. Here the CDR3 reads CASTITSGRYNEQFF. In DNA form, the CDR3 reads TGTGCCAGCACCATCACTAGCGGGAGATACAATGAGCAGTTCTTC.

This clonotype was observed a handful of times. V and J are TRBV4-1 and TRBJ1-1; no firm D call. The CDR3 runs 14 residues. The germline V gene encodes CDR1 MGHRA and CDR2 YSYEKL. Trimming removed 0 bases from V and 7 bases from J, with 12 bases in between. DNA for the CDR3: TGCGCCAGCAGCCAAGATCGGGGTGTCGGTGAAGCTTTCTTT. Protein: CASSQDRGVGEAFF.

This clonotype was recorded at least ten times. The CDR3 here is CASSLFQRTGGLPNEQFF. CDR3 sequence (DNA): TGTGCCAGCAGCTTATTTCAGCGAACGGGGGGGCTCCCCAATGAGCAGTTCTTC. The rearrangement links TRBV11-2 to TRBJ2-1, with 8 bases fitting TRBD2. This CDR3 has 18 residues. The germline V gene has CDR1 SGHAT and CDR2 FQNNGV. V was clipped by 2 bases and J by 6 bases; unmatched bases: 15.

This clonotype was counted only a few times. This chain links TRBV29-1 with TRBJ2-7; 7 bases align to TRBD1. Germline V gene sequence: CDR1 SQVTM, CDR2 ANQGSEA. V dropped 7 bases and J dropped 0; count of bases not matched to a gene: 3. The CDR3 is made up of 12 amino acids. CDR3 in DNA: TGCAGCGGGACAGGTGACTCCTACGAGCAGTACTTC. It specifies CSGTGDSYEQYF.

In this sample, this clonotype turned up a few times. The rearrangement uses TRBV5-5 and TRBJ2-7; possible D gene TRBD2, 6 bases. The V end lost 3 bases, the J end lost 0 bases, and 10 bases lay between the germline ends. The CDR3 sequence is 14 residues long. From germline, CDR1 is SGHKS and CDR2 YYEKEE (reference sequence). In nucleotides, the CDR3 is TGTGCCAGCAGCTCCCGGGAGTTCTCCTACGAGCAGTACTTC. This sequence encodes CASSSREFSYEQYF. The complete variable domain, with remaining parts taken from reference TRBV5-5 and TRBJ2-7, reads DAGVTQSPTHLIKTRGQQVTLRCSPISGHKSVSWYQQVLGQGPQFIFQYYEKEERGRGNFPDRFSARQFPNYSSELNVNALLLGDSALYLCASSSREFSYEQYFGPGTRLTVT.

There are a few counts of this clonotype. V usage is TRBV12-3 or TRBV12-4 and J usage is TRBJ2-7; D call uncertain. Trimming left V 3 bases short and J 0 bases short, with 6 bases between. The CDR3 covers 13 residues. The CDR3 bases are TGTGCCAGCAGTTTCGCGAGCTCCTACGAGCAGTACTTC. Translating it yields CASSFASSYEQYF.

This chain connects TRBV7-2 to TRBJ2-3; D not certain. The CDR3 extends over 14 amino acids. Germline CDR1 is SGHTA and CDR2 is FQGNSA. The germline V and J ends were trimmed by 2 bases and 2 bases, with 8 bases remaining between them. The CDR3 coding sequence is TGTGCCAGCAGCTTAAGCTCATACACAGATACGCAGTATTTT. It yields the protein CASSLSSYTDTQYF.

The V and J genes are TRBV7-9 and TRBJ2-5; 7 nucleotides match TRBD1. With V trimmed by 2 bases and J by 2 bases, 5 bases remained unmatched. Germline loops: CDR1 SEHNR, CDR2 FQNEAQ (reference sequence). This CDR3 has 15 amino acids. The CDR3 bases are TGTGCCAGCAGCTTACATCGGGACAGACAAGAGACCCAGTACTTC. Translation: CASSLHRDRQETQYF.

This sequence joins TRBV10-3 and TRBJ2-1, with 9 bases lining up with TRBD1. Germline CDR1 ENHRY, CDR2 SYGVKD. The CDR3 spans 14 residues. Trimming took 6 bases from V and 7 from J; bases not matched to a gene: 7. In DNA form, the CDR3 reads TGTGCCATCAGGCGGACAGGGGAAAAGAATGAGCAGTTCTTC. It is translated as CAIRRTGEKNEQFF.

This clonotype is a singleton in its sample. The chain links TRBV7-8 to TRBJ2-7; no definite D call. The J call could be wrong; TRBJ2-5 is a better fit for the DNA end. This CDR3 is 12 amino acids long. Germline CDR1 SGHVS, CDR2 FQNEAQ. The CDR3 spells CASSSPPGTQYF. The CDR3 nucleotides are TGTGCCAGCAGCTCTCCCCCCGGGACCCAGTACTTC.

The table lists this clonotype with a few counts. Mismatch with germline at one junction end may stem from a read error. This rearrangement joins TRBV7-9 to TRBJ2-5; 7 nucleotides match TRBD1. The CDR3 is 14 residues long. CDR1 and CDR2 (germline): SEHNR, FQNEAQ (reference sequence). The CDR3 bases are TGTGCCGGCAGTGGGACAGCCTTCCAAGAGACCCAGTACTTC. It encodes CAGSGTAFQETQYF.

The chain is built from TRBV7-9 and TRBJ2-7, with 10 bases aligning to TRBD2. The end of the DNA is better explained by TRBJ2-5, so the J call may be wrong. CDR3 size: 16 residues. Germline V gene sequence: CDR1 SEHNR, CDR2 FQNEAQ (reference sequence). The CDR3 nucleotides read TGTGCCAGCAGTCAAGCGGGAGGGCCGGGTCTCGAGACCCAGTACTTC. Its translation: CASSQAGGPGLETQYF.

The rearrangement uses TRBV20-1 and TRBJ2-5; the D is unclear. Trimming removed 4 bases at V and 0 bases at J, with 12 bases between. The CDR3 covers 14 residues. Germline-derived CDR1 and CDR2 are DFQATT and SNEGSKA (reference sequence). CDR3 loop: CSATGYTYQETQYF. CDR3 bases: TGCAGTGCTACCGGGTACACGTACCAAGAGACCCAGTACTTC.

The chain joins TRBV5-1 to TRBJ2-5; D not certain. The germline V gene encodes CDR1 SGHRS and CDR2 YFSETQ. This CDR3 is 14 amino acids long. Trimming removed 2 bases from V and 1 base from J, with 9 bases in between. Written as DNA, the CDR3 is TGCGCCAGCAGCTTCTCGACCGCCCAAGAGACCCAGTACTTC. It is translated as CASSFSTAQETQYF.

This chain links TRBV20-1 with TRBJ2-1; TRBD2 agrees at 8 bases. The CDR3 consists of 15 residues. V shed 3 bases, J shed 10 bases, and the junction held 14 bases outside the gene matches. CDR1 and CDR2 (germline): DFQATT, SNEGSKA (reference sequence). The CDR3 DNA reads TGCAGTGCTAGTACCACTAGCGGAGCTCCAGGGGAGCAGTTCTTC. Residues: CSASTTSGAPGEQFF.

This clonotype was detected a few times. The J gene is TRBJ1-1, the V gene TRBV28; D is perhaps TRBD1 (6 bases). V lost 2 bases and J lost 5, with 9 bases in between. Per germline, CDR1 MDHEN and CDR2 SYDVKM. CDR3 length equals 13 residues. The CDR3 protein is CASSLRTATEAFF. The CDR3 bases are TGTGCCAGCAGTTTACGGACAGCTACTGAAGCTTTCTTT.

The chain couples TRBV6-1 to TRBJ1-2; tentative D call: TRBD1 (5 bases). CDR3 size: 12 residues. The germline V and J ends were trimmed by 3 bases and 8 bases, with 10 bases remaining between them. Germline V gene data show CDR1 as MNHNS and CDR2 as SASEGT. In nucleotides, the CDR3 is TGTGCCAGCAGTGAGCCAGGGAGAGGCTACACCTTC. This codes for CASSEPGRGYTF.

This clonotype was picked up one time. This chain connects TRBV7-8 to TRBJ2-7; weak D call: TRBD2 (5 bases). V was clipped by 1 base and J by 0 bases, with 10 bases between them. This CDR3 is 15 amino acids long. Germline CDR1 reads SGHVS; CDR2 reads FQNEAQ. The CDR3 loop is CASSLVRTSSYEQYF. The CDR3 nucleotides read TGTGCCAGCAGCTTAGTCAGAACTAGCTCCTACGAGCAGTACTTC.

This chain uses TRBV2 with TRBJ2-7; TRBD2 matches at 9 bases. The V and J ends lost 7 bases and 7 bases, in that order; junction bases with no gene match: 14. Per germline, CDR1 SNHLY and CDR2 FYNNEI. This CDR3 spans 15 amino acids. The CDR3 region has the DNA TGTGCCAGCAATAGACAGCGGGAGGTCAGGCATGAGCAGTACTTC. It translates to CASNRQREVRHEQYF.